The T cell receptor beta chain described here comes from a study of shared clonotypes between healthy human individuals (dated by TCRdb to about 2020). Regarding the study in general: A couple of women and three men aged 18 to 49 years were included in the cohort. Blood TCR repertoires of a handful of healthy adults were deeply sequenced to estimate repertoire size and the extent of clonotype sharing between individuals. Different laboratories and diverse techniques were used to prepare libraries and sequence TCR repertoires, to increase sequencing depth and limit assay-specific biases. Between about 0.9 and 10 billion PBMCs per donor were obtained by leukapheresis. General findings and caveats noted by the study authors: Sampling was limited to blood, and TCR repertoires in tissue likely differ from TCR repertoires in blood. Because the study included only a small number of donors, the genetic and exposure-history diversity represented was limited. Pairwise subsampling indicated that sequencing depth was expected to affect the degree of clonotype sharing among donors.

Details on this clone: Its cognate antigen has yet to be identified. No quality values exist for individual bases; no much larger clone is one base distant. Other nucleotide sequences in the sample specify the same CDR3.

At the junction V is shortened by 1 base and J by 2 bases, with 8 bases in between. Measured from the cysteine to the phenylalanine, the CDR3 is 14 residues long. Only the CDR3 portion is preserved as DNA: 42 bases, with reading frame beginning at the first base. The germline V gene sets CDR1 to SGHTA and CDR2 to FQGNSA. The donors were healthy, HIV-negative adults who had no recently reported acute infections or vaccinations. Every donor was a Caucasian adult residing in Nashville, Tennessee, USA. For unsorted samples, approximately 84 million PBMCs were counted, and genomic DNA was extracted using the QIAamp DNA Blood Mini kit. Blood was collected by leukapheresis, and PBMCs were isolated by Ficoll-Histopaque density gradient centrifugation and then cryopreserved in liquid nitrogen vapor phase. Using the deep immunoSEQ assay, TCR CDR3 regions were amplified from genomic DNA by multiplex PCR. Extracted genomic DNA from each cell subset was distributed evenly across all wells of several immunoSEQ 96-well plates, and each plate was treated as a replicate. For unsorted PBMC, about 270 ng of genomic DNA, equivalent to around 33,000 T cell genomes, went into each replicate PCR. Unsorted PBMC genomic DNA was sequenced across ten immunoSEQ deep assay plates. The purified libraries were quantified using a Qubit 3.0 fluorometer, sized with a Bioanalyzer 2100, and then quantified again using the KAPA Library Quantification kit. Every immunoSEQ 96-well plate was sequenced on a separate single-read 150-cycle Illumina NextSeq 550 flow cell. Per the authors' processing: Because the immunoSEQ output included only junctional sequences and no quality scores, the filtering could not be the same as the filtering used for full-length reads. To assign V/J genes and CDR3, sequences were annotated against IMGT germline references using PyIR, a Python wrapper for IgBLAST v1.9. Reads with weak V/J assignments (E-value above 1e-6), missing CDR3, stop codons, out-of-frame junctions, or ambiguous translated residues were removed. A V3J clonotype was defined by an identical inferred V gene, J gene, and CDR3 amino acid sequence. To compute the percentage overlap between repertoires, the number of shared unique clonotypes was divided by the size of the smaller repertoire. RTK rarefaction, the Chao1 estimator, and Recon v2.1 estimates of unobserved clonotypes were used to assess repertoire richness. The table was pulled from immuneACCESS by TCRdb, which kept in-frame rearrangements only. Such tables lose some clones; where checked, under half of the loss comes from unresolved V genes, and the rest has no known cause. That table gives V, J and clone size, and the DNA gave D and trimming. For this sample the table gives about 490,000 clones, of which about 72% were detected only once. Clones ranked in the top ten supply more than 10% of the sample.

The chain couples TRBV7-2 to TRBJ1-1; a confident D gene designation cannot be given. The receptor was derived from a woman aged 40 to 50 in good health. Some clones in this sample may be carry-over from other donors' samples. The specimen was PBMCs. The bases read TGTGCCAGCAGCTTAGGGGCAGGAAACACTGAAGCTTTCTTT. The resulting protein is CASSLGAGNTEAFF.